One and the same sample provided the 13 T cell receptor beta chains below, sequenced in a study of blood T cell repertoires in COVID-19. Produced via immunoSEQ multiplex PCR; TCRdb's table is partial and in-frame only. This sample carries some 90,000 clones, around three quarters of them seen once, and the ten largest clones take around 23%. Sequenced input: peripheral blood. The origin of the receptors is a woman aged 55-69 years in a cohort sampled during active or convalescent COVID-19.

V usage is TRBV6-2 or TRBV6-3 and J usage is TRBJ1-5; D is uncertain. Trimming removed 2 bases at V and 6 bases at J, with 8 bases between. The CDR3 length is 13 residues. Germline CDR1 and CDR2: MNHEY and SVGEGT. The CDR3 DNA reads TGTGCCAGCAGTTACGGAGGACCTCAGCCCCAGCATTTT. Amino acid sequence: CASSYGGPQPQHF.

The chain employs TRBV13 and TRBJ2-3, with 11 bases lining up with TRBD2. J lost 2 bases, V lost 3 bases, and 7 bases had no gene match. This CDR3 comprises 17 residues. Per germline, CDR1 PRHDT and CDR2 FYEKMQ (reference sequence). The CDR3 region is CASSFPLAGGYTDTQYF. The DNA for the CDR3 is TGTGCCAGCAGCTTCCCTCTAGCGGGGGGCTACACAGATACGCAGTATTTT.

J is TRBJ1-5 and V is TRBV18, with no clear D. The length of the CDR3 is 19 residues. Germline V lookup: CDR1 KGHSH, CDR2 LQKENI. The ends were cut back, 4 bases at V and 6 bases at J, with 28 bases in the middle. The CDR3 protein is CASSLKTTGNSAFGQPQHF. The CDR3 DNA reads TGTGCCAGCTCACTAAAAACTACCGGGAACAGCGCTTTCGGTCAGCCCCAGCATTTT.

This chain's CDR3 is CASSMGLTSNTYEQYF. CDR3 in DNA: TGTGCCAGTAGTATGGGGTTGACTAGCAACACCTACGAGCAGTACTTC. The chain employs TRBV19 and TRBJ2-7; 7 bases are a match to TRBD2. CDR3 length: 16 residues. Germline CDR1 LNHDA, CDR2 SQIVND (reference sequence). J gave up 2 bases and V 3 bases, and 10 bases lay outside the gene matches.

A few counts support this clone. This sequence joins TRBV27 and TRBJ1-1; no clear D. Deletions cut 7 bases from V and 3 bases from J, with 12 bases between. The CDR3 has 13 residues. The germline V gene encodes CDR1 MNHEY and CDR2 SMNVEV (reference sequence). The CDR3 DNA follows: TGTGCCAGCACAAAAGGACTGCACACTGAAGCTTTCTTT. This codes for CASTKGLHTEAFF.

In its sample, this clone was seen a few times. This chain links TRBV18 with TRBJ2-5; 9 bases map to TRBD1. Germline CDR1 and CDR2: KGHSH and LQKENI. The length of the CDR3 is 15 residues. J gave up 1 base and V 4 bases, and 4 bases lay outside the gene matches. This chain's CDR3 is CASSRGQGGQETQYF. The CDR3 DNA follows: TGTGCCAGCTCACGGGGACAGGGTGGCCAAGAGACCCAGTACTTC.

This clone was observed a few times. This chain connects TRBV4-1 to TRBJ2-4; 8 positions agree with TRBD1. This CDR3 contains 17 residues. Losses at the gene ends were 2 bases for V and 5 bases for J; bases not matched to a gene: 11. Germline V gives CDR1 MGHRA, CDR2 YSYEKL. For the CDR3, the DNA is TGCGCCAGCAGCCAATACCAGTCCCAGGGGGCCCAAAACATTCAGTACTTC. Translated, it gives CASSQYQSQGAQNIQYF.

This clone was counted once. V gene TRBV5-4 combines with J gene TRBJ2-3; TRBD2 might be the D (5 bases). With 0 bases removed from V and 5 bases from J, the gap between germline ends came to 13 bases. CDR3 length: 15 amino acids. CDR1 and CDR2 from the germline V gene are SGHNT and YYREEE (reference sequence). This CDR3 is CASSLGLATQDTQYF. The CDR3 nucleotides are TGTGCCAGCAGCTTGGGGCTAGCTACGCAAGATACGCAGTATTTT.

This clone was counted only a few times. The V call is TRBV18, the J call TRBJ2-7; 10 bases align to TRBD1. This CDR3 contains 14 residues. CDR1 is KGHSH, CDR2 LQKENI, per germline. Trimming removed 3 bases from V and 3 bases from J; junction bases left unmatched: 2. The CDR3 region is CASSPGQGNYEQYF. The CDR3 DNA is TGTGCCAGCTCACCGGGACAGGGGAACTACGAGCAGTACTTC.

The chain combines TRBV15 with TRBJ1-4, with D uncertain. The germline CDR1 and CDR2 sequences are LNHNV and YYDKDF (reference sequence). The CDR3 loop spans 14 amino acids. The V end was cut by 4 bases, the J end by 4 bases, with 10 bases between. The chain's CDR3 is CATSNRGYNEKLFF. The CDR3 nucleotides read TGTGCCACCAGCAACCGGGGATATAATGAAAAACTGTTTTTT.

J is TRBJ2-3 and V is TRBV7-6; no definite D call. Germline values: CDR1 SGHVS, CDR2 FNYEAQ. The V and J ends lost 6 bases and 4 bases respectively, with 8 bases between them. The CDR3 is 12 amino acids. This CDR3 reads CASSHSPDTQYF. CDR3 nucleotides: TGTGCCAGCAGTCATAGCCCAGATACGCAGTATTTT.

The rearrangement uses TRBV6-2 or TRBV6-3 and TRBJ2-7; a possible D gene is TRBD2 (5 bases). Per germline, CDR1 MNHEY and CDR2 SVGEGT. The CDR3 covers 16 residues. Trimming removed 0 bases from V and 3 bases from J, with 15 bases in between. The CDR3 protein is CASSYSRVRRIYEQYF. The CDR3 DNA is TGTGCCAGCAGTTACTCGAGGGTCCGGAGAATCTACGAGCAGTACTTC.

The chain carries TRBV18 and TRBJ1-1; TRBD1 matches 7 bases. In germline, CDR1 is KGHSH, CDR2 LQKENI. CDR3 size: 16 residues. Trimming took 3 bases from V and 2 from J; bases not matched to a gene: 9. CDR3 nucleotide sequence: TGTGCCAGCTCACCGGCAACCGGGACAGTAAACACTGAAGCTTTCTTT. Its translation: CASSPATGTVNTEAFF.